This note documents a single TCR beta chain sequence. No antigen is known for it. The entry originates in a study of early T cells in non-severe SARS-CoV-2 infection. Study overall: From unsorted whole blood, bulk RNA was sequenced, and the chains remained unpaired.

General study results and limits: VDJdb matching favored anti-spike CD8 responses, missing private and CD4 specificities.

V was cut by 2 bases and J by 3 bases, with 14 bases left in between. The CDR3 length is 16 residues. Molecules of cDNA were individually given unique molecular identifiers that were attached to them. TCRdb re-derived calls from the 5' RACE reads in MiXCR, one entry per CDR3 protein. The data hold fewer than 55,000 distinct CDR3 sequences, with about 9.1% observed a single time. This receptor was taken from an adult who was a healthcare worker with PCR-confirmed SARS-CoV-2 infection or an uninfected control (not recorded which). The chain recombines TRBV12-3 or TRBV12-4 with TRBJ2-1; D is tentatively TRBD1 or TRBD2 (5 bases each). The sequenced sample was whole blood. CDR3 sequence (DNA): TGTGCCAGCAGTTTAAGCCGGGACCCTCGCTACAATGAGCAGTTCTTC. As protein: CASSLSRDPRYNEQFF.